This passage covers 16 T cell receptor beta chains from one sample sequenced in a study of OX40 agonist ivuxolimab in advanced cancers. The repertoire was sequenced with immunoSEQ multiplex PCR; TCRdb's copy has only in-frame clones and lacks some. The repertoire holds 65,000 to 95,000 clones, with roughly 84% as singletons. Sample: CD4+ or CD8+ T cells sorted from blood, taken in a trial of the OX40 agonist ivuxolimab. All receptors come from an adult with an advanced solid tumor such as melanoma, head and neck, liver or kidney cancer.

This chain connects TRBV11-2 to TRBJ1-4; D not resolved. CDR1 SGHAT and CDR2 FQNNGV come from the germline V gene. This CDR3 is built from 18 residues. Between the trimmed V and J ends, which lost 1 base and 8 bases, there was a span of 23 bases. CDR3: CASSLGASAGGSGEKLFF. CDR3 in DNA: TGTGCCAGCAGCTTAGGAGCAAGCGCGGGCGGCTCGGGGGAAAAACTGTTTTTT.

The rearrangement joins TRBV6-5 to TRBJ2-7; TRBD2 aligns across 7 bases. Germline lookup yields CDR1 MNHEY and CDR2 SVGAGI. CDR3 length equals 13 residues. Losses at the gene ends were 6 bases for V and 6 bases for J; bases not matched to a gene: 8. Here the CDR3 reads CASSPLGRVEQYF. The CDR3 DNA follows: TGTGCCAGCAGCCCTCTAGGGAGGGTCGAGCAGTACTTC.

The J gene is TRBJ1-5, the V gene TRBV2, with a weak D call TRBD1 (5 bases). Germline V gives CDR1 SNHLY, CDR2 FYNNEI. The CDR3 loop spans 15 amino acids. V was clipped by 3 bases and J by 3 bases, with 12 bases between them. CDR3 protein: CASSEGERDNQPQHF. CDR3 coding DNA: TGTGCCAGCAGTGAGGGGGAGCGGGACAATCAGCCCCAGCATTTT. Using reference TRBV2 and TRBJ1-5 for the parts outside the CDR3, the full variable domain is EPEVTQTPSHQVTQMGQEVILRCVPISNHLYFYWYRQILGQKVEFLVSFYNNEISEKSEIFDDQFSVERPDGSNFTLKIRSTKLEDSAMYFCASSEGERDNQPQHFGDGTRLSIL.

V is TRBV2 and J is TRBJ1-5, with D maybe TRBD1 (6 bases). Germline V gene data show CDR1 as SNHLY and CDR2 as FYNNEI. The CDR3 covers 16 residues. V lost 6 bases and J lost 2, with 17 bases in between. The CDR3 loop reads CASRGARGLGNQPQHF. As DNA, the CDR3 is TGTGCCAGCAGGGGGGCTAGGGGTTTGGGCAATCAGCCCCAGCATTTT.

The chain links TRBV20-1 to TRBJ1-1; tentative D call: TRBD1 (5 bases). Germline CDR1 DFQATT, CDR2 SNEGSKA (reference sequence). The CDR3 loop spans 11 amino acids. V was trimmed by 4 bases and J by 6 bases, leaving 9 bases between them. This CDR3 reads CSANRDPEAFF. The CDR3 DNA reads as TGCAGTGCTAACCGGGACCCTGAAGCTTTCTTT.

The CDR3 sequence is CSVNQGTYEQYF. The CDR3 region has the DNA TGCAGCGTTAATCAGGGTACCTACGAGCAGTACTTC. The chain combines TRBV29-1 with TRBJ2-7; D is perhaps TRBD1 (5 bases). CDR3 size: 12 residues. The V end lost 5 bases, the J end lost 2 bases, and 10 bases lay between the germline ends. Per the germline V gene, CDR1 is SQVTM and CDR2 is ANQGSEA.

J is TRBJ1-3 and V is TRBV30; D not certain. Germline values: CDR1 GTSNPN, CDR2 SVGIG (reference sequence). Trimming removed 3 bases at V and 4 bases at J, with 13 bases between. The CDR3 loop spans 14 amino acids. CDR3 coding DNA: TGTGCCTGGAGAGGCTCATTTCTCGGAAACACCATATATTTT. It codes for CAWRGSFLGNTIYF.

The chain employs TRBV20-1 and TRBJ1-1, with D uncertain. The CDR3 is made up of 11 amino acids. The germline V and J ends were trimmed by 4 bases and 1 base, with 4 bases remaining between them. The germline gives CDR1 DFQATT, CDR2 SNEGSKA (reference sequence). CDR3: CSATGNTEAFF. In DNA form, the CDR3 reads TGCAGTGCTACTGGGAACACTGAAGCTTTCTTT.

The CDR3 sequence is CASSVGARAGSHNSPLHF. DNA of the CDR3: TGTGCCAGCAGCGTAGGGGCCCGGGCAGGGTCCCATAATTCACCCCTCCACTTT. The genes are TRBV9 and TRBJ1-6, with TRBD1 as a possible D gene (5 bases). Germline V gives CDR1 SGDLS, CDR2 YYNGEE. CDR3 length equals 18 residues. The V end was cut by 0 bases, the J end by 5 bases, with 18 bases between.

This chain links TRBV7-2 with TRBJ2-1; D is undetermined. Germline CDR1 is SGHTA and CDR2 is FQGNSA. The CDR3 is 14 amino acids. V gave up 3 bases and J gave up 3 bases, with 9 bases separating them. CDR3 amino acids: CASSLLSGYNEQFF. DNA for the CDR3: TGTGCCAGCAGCTTGCTCTCCGGCTACAATGAGCAGTTCTTC.

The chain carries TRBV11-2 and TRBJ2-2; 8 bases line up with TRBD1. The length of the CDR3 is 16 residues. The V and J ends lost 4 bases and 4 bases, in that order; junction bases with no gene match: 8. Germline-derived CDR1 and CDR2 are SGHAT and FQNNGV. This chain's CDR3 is CASSSHRDRITGELFF. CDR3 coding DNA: TGTGCCAGCAGCTCTCACCGGGACAGGATCACCGGGGAGCTGTTTTTT.

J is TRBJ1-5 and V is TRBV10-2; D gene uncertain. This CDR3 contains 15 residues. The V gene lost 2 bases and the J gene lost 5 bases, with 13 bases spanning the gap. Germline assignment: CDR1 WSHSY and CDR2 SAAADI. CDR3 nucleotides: TGCGCCAGCAGTGAGCGGATCAGGATTGATCAGCCCCAGCATTTT. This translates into CASSERIRIDQPQHF.

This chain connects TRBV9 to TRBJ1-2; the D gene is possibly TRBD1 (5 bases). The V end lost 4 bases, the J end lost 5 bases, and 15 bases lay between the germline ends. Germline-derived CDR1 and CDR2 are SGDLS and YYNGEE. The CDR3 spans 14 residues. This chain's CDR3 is CASSFRGTQYGYTF. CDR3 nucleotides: TGTGCCAGCAGCTTCCGGGGGACGCAGTATGGCTACACCTTC.

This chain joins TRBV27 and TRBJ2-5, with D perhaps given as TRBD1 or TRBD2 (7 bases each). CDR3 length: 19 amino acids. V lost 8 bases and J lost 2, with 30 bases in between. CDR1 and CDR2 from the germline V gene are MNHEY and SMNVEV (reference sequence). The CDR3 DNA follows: TGTGCCAGCTGTATATCGGGGAGGGGGCTAGGCGAACTGCAAGAGACCCAGTACTTC. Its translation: CASCISGRGLGELQETQYF.

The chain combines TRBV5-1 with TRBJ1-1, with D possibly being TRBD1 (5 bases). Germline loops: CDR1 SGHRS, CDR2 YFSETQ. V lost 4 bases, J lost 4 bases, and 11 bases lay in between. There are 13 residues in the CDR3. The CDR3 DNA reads TGCGCCAGCAGCCGGACAAGTCCCACTGAAGCTTTCTTT. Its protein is CASSRTSPTEAFF.

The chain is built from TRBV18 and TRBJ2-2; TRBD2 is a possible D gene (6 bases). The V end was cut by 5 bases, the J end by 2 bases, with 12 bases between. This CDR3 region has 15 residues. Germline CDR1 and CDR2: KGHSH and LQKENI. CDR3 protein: CASSYSGLNTGELFF. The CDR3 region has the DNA TGTGCCAGCTCATACTCGGGACTTAACACCGGGGAGCTGTTTTTT.